Here is one T cell receptor (beta chain) with its context. The CDR3 sequence is 15 residues long. The ends lost 3 bases at V and 3 bases at J; junction bases unmatched: 4. Germline-derived CDR1 and CDR2 are KGHSH and LQKENI. This entry is derived from a study of blood T cell repertoires in COVID-19. About the research overall: From the United States, Italy and Spain came samples of acute and convalescent COVID-19. Nucleic acid was either cDNA or gDNA, and it came from T cells, B-cell-depleted T cells, or PBMCs.

In the source study's methods: Scientists estimated how many nucleated cells there were by amplifying reference gene primers. Sequencing used immunoSEQ multiplex PCR; TCRdb keeps in-frame clones, though not all of them. V, J and clone size are taken as reported in that table, and D and trimming were inferred from the DNA itself. The sample gives some 200,000 clones, under 90% of which show up once; 4% to 6% is in the top ten. The chain joins TRBV18 to TRBJ1-4, with TRBD1 matching over 7 bases. Sequenced material: peripheral blood. The clonotype was recovered from a woman aged 55-75 years who had recovered from COVID-19. CDR3 nucleotides: TGTGCCAGCTCACCTATACAGGGGCCTAATGAAAAACTGTTTTTT. Residues: CASSPIQGPNEKLFF.